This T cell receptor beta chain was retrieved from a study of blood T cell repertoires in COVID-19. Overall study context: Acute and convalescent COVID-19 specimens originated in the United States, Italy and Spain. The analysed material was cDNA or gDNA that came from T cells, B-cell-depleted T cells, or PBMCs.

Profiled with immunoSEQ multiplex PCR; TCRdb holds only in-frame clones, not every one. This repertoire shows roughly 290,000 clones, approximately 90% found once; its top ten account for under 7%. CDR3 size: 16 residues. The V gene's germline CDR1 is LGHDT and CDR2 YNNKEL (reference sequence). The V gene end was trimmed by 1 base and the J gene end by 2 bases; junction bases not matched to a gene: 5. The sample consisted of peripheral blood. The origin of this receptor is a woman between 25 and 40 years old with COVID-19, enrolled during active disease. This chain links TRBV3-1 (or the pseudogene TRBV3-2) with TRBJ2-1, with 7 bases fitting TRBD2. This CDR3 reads CASSQVGSGAYNEQFF. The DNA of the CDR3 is TGTGCCAGCAGCCAAGTAGGAAGCGGGGCCTACAATGAGCAGTTCTTC.